This T cell receptor beta chain was recovered during a study of T cells after somatic rescue of genetic block. V lost 1 base to trimming and J lost 2 bases, with 10 bases between them. The CDR3 consists of 15 residues. Germline values: CDR1 SGHDT, CDR2 YYEEEE. Libraries were prepared by immunoSEQ multiplex PCR; TCRdb keeps only in-frame clonotypes and omits some of them. This sample has tens of thousands of clones, with 90% to 96% found just once. The rearrangement uses TRBV5-6 and TRBJ1-3; weak D call: TRBD1 (5 bases). This sequence originates from a child under three years old. Material: peripheral blood mononuclear cells (PBMCs). CDR3 bases: TGTGCCAGCAGCTTGAGGGGACTACCTGGAAACACCATATATTTT. Translation gives CASSLRGLPGNTIYF.